The source of this T cell receptor (beta chain) is a study of blood T cell repertoires in COVID-19. Sequencing was performed with immunoSEQ multiplex PCR; in TCRdb, only in-frame clones are kept and a portion is missing. The sample includes 300,000 to 350,000 clones, around four fifths seen only once; the top ten take almost 3%. Germline values: CDR1 LNHDA, CDR2 SQIVND (reference sequence). V was clipped by 10 bases and J by 4 bases, with 13 bases between them. This CDR3 comprises 13 residues. In this sample, this clone turned up a few times. V and J are TRBV19 and TRBJ1-4; maybe TRBD1 (6 bases). The specimen sequenced was peripheral blood. This clonotype was obtained from a man aged 25-45 years with active or convalescent COVID-19. CDR3 bases: TGTGCCACCTCCGGGACAAATAATGAAAAACTGTTTTTT. Protein: CATSGTNNEKLFF.